This T cell receptor beta chain came from a study of a mutant IDH1 vaccine in newly diagnosed glioma. Across the study: Each patient was administered eight vaccinations, scheduled in weeks 1, 3, 5, 7, 11, 15, 19 and 23.

Produced via immunoSEQ multiplex PCR; TCRdb's table is partial and in-frame only. The sample holds roughly 120,000 clones; about four fifths are singletons and the top ten take 5.5%. Looked up from germline, CDR1 is SGDLS and CDR2 is YYNGEE. Trimming took off 4 bases at V and 5 bases at J, with 18 bases between the two ends. The CDR3 has 15 amino acids. About this clone: Its antigen is not identified.

General study points: Shifts in the top peripheral T cell clonotypes seemed unrelated to pseudoprogression.

The sample's time point: week 11, during vaccination. A single vaccine dose contained 300 ug of mutant IDH1 20-mer peptide, and topical imiquimod was used with it. Sample: PBMCs, taken from a glioma patient whose treatment included an IDH1 peptide vaccine. This receptor was obtained from a man aged 35-49 years with glioma. V is TRBV9 and J is TRBJ1-1; D remains unclear. The CDR3 reads CASSTPGGRETEAFF. As DNA, the CDR3 is TGTGCCAGCAGCACCCCGGGCGGACGGGAGACTGAAGCTTTCTTT.